The source of this TCR beta chain is a study of vaccination and CD4 T cells after COVID-19. Scientists ran DNA taken from cultured CD4+ T cells through the Oncomine TCR Beta short-read assay for sequencing. TCRdb passed the PCR reads through MiXCR, listing each CDR3 protein once. The data contain more than 9,000 distinct CDR3 sequences, around 20% of them singletons. Sample treatment: approximately 10-day PBMC culture with coronavirus spike peptide pools or control peptides (ViraFEST assay). On day 3 and again on day 7, fresh IL-2 medium was used to replace half the medium. Within the sample, this clonotype is medium-sized. The antigen is undetermined. The sample consisted of CD4+ T cells from blood, cultured in vitro, taken before SARS-CoV-2 vaccination. This TCR derives from a human donor who received a COVID-19 vaccine.

CDR3 DNA: TGTGCCAGCAGTGCGCCCAATCAGCCCCAGCATTTT. Translation: CASSAPNQPQHF. The chain uses TRBV2 and TRBJ1-5; D is ambiguous. Germline assignment: CDR1 SNHLY and CDR2 FYNNEI. The V end was cut by 4 bases, the J end by 3 bases, with 4 bases between. CDR3 length: 12 amino acids.